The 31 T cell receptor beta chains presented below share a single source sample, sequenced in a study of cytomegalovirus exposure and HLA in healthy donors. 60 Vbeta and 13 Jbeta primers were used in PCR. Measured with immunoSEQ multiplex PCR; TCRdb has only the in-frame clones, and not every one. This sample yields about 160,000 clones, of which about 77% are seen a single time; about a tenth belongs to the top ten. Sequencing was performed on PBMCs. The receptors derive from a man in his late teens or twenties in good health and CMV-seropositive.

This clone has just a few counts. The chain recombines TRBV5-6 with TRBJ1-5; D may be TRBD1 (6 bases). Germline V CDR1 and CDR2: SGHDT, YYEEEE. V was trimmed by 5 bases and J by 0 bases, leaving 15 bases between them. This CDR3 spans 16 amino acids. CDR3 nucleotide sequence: TGTGCCAGCAGTCAAGGACAGCCCTATAGCAATCAGCCCCAGCATTTT. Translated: CASSQGQPYSNQPQHF.

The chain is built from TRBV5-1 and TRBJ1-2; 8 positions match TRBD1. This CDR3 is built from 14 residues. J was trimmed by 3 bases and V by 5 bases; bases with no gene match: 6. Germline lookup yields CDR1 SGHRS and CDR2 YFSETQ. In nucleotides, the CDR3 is TGCGCCAGCAGTGTGGACAGGGCCCACTATGGCTACACCTTC. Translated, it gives CASSVDRAHYGYTF.

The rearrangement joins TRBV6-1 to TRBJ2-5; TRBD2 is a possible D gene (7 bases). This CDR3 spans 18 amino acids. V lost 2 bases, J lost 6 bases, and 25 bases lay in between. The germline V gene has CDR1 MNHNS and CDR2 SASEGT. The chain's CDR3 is CASSEKGGGGAFRKTQYF. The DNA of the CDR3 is TGTGCCAGCAGTGAAAAAGGGGGTGGGGGGGCCTTTAGAAAGACCCAGTACTTC.

CDR3 nucleotides: TGTGCCAGCAGCCCCGCCGGGGGTTACACTGAAGCTTTCTTT. Translating gives CASSPAGGYTEAFF. V is TRBV7-2 and J is TRBJ1-1; possible D gene TRBD1, 5 bases. Germline CDR1 reads SGHTA; CDR2 reads FQGNSA. The V gene lost 5 bases and the J gene lost 3 bases, with 13 bases spanning the gap. The CDR3 has 14 amino acids.

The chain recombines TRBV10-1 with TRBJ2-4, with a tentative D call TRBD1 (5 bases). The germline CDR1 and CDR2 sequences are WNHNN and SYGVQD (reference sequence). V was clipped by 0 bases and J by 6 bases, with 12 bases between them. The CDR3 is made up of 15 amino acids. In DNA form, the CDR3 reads TGCGCCAGCAGTGAGTCGCCAGGGCAGACAAACATTCAGTACTTC. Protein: CASSESPGQTNIQYF.

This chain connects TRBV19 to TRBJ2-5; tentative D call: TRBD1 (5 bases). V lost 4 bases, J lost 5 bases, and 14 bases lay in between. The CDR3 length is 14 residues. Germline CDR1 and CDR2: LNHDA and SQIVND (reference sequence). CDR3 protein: CASSTGHPWETQYF. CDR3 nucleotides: TGTGCCAGTAGTACCGGACACCCTTGGGAGACCCAGTACTTC.

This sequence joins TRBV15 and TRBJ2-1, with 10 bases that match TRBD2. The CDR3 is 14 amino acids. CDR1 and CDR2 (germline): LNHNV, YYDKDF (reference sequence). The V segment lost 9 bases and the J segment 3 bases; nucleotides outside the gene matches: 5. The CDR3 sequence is CATIAGGRYNEQFF. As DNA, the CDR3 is TGTGCCACAATAGCGGGAGGCCGCTACAATGAGCAGTTCTTC.

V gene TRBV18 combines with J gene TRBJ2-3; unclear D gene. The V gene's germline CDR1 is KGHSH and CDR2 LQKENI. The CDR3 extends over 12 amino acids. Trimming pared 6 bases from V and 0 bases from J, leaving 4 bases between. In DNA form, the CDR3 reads TGTGCCAGCTCCCTTAGCACAGATACGCAGTATTTT. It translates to CASSLSTDTQYF. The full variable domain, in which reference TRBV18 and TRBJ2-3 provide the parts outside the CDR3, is NAGVMQNPRHLVRRRGQEARLRCSPMKGHSHVYWYRQLPEEGLKFMVYLQKENIIDESGMPKERFSAEFPKEGPSILRIQQVVRGDSAAYFCASSLSTDTQYFGPGTRLTVL.

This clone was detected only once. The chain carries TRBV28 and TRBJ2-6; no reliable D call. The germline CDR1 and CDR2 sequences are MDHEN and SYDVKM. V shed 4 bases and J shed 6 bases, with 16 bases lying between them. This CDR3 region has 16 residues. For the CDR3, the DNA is TGTGCCAGCAGTTCCCCCGGCGGCCCGGTGGCCAACGTCCTGACTTTC. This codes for CASSSPGGPVANVLTF.

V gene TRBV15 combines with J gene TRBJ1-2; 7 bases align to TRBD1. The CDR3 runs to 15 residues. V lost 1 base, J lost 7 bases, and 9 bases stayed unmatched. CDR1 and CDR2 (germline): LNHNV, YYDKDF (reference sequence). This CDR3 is CATSRGRDRPSGYTF. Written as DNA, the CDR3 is TGTGCCACCAGCAGAGGGAGGGACAGACCTTCTGGCTACACCTTC.

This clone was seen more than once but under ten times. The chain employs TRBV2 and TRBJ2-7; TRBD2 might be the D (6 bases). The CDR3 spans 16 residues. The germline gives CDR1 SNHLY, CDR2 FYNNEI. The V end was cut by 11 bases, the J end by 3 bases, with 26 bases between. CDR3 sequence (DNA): TGTGCCGGTACCGAAGGGACTCCACAATTCGGCTACGAGCAGTACTTC. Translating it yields CAGTEGTPQFGYEQYF.

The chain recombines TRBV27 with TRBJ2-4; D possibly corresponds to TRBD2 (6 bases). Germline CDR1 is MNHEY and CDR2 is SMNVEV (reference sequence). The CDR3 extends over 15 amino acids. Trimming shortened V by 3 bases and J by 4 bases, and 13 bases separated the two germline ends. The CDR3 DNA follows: TGTGCCAGCAGTTTGGAGGGATCGGCGAAAAACATTCAGTACTTC. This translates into CASSLEGSAKNIQYF.

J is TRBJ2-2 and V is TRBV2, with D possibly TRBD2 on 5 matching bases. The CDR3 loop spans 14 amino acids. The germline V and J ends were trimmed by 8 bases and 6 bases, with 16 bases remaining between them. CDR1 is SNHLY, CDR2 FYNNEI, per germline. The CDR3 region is CASRGLRGSGELFF. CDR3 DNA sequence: TGTGCCAGCCGCGGGCTACGCGGGTCCGGGGAGCTGTTTTTT.

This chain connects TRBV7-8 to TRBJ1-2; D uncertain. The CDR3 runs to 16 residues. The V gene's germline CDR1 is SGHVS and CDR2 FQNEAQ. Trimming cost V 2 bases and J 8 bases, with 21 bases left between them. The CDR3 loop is CASSLLMNGRSGGYTF. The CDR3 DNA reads TGTGCCAGCAGCTTACTAATGAATGGCCGTTCGGGGGGCTACACCTTC.

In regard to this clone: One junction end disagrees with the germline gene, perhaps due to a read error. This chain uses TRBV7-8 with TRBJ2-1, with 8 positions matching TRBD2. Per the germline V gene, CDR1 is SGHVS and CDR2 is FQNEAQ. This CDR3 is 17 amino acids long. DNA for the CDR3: TGTGCCAGCAGCCAATTAGGACTAAGCGGGGGCTACGATGAGCAGTTCTTC. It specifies CASSQLGLSGGYDEQFF. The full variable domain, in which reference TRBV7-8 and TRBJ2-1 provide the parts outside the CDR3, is GAGVSQSPRYKVAKRGQDVALRCDPISGHVSLFWYQQALGQGPEFLTYFQNEAQLDKSGLPSDRFFAERPEGSVSTLKIQRTQQEDSAVYLCASSQLGLSGGYDEQFFGPGTRLTVL.

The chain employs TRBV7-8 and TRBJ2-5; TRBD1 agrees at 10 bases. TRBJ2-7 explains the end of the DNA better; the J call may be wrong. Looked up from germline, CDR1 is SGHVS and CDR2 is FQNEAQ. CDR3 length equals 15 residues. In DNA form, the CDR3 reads TGTGCCAGCAGCTTAGAGGGACAGGGGTTCCACGAGCAGTACTTC. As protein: CASSLEGQGFHEQYF.

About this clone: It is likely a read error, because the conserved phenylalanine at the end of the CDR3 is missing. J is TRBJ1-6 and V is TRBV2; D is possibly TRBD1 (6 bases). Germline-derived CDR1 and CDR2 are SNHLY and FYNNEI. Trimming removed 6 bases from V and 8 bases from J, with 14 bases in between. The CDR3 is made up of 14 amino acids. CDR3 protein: CASREQGYYSPLHL. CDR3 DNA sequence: TGTGCCAGCAGGGAACAGGGTTACTATTCACCCCTCCACCTT.

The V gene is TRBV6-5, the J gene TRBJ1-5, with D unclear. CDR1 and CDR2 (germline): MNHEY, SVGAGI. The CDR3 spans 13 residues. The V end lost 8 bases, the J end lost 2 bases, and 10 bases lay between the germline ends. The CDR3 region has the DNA TGTGCCAGCGGTGAGGGCGGCAATCAGCCCCAGCATTTT. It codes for CASGEGGNQPQHF.

CDR3 coding DNA: TGTGCCAGCCAGGGACTCATATCTAGCACAGATACGCAGTATTTT. It is translated as CASQGLISSTDTQYF. The chain recombines TRBV27 with TRBJ2-3; tentatively, D is TRBD2 (6 bases). Trimming removed 8 bases from V and 0 bases from J, with 15 bases in between. Germline values: CDR1 MNHEY, CDR2 SMNVEV (reference sequence). The CDR3 spans 15 residues.

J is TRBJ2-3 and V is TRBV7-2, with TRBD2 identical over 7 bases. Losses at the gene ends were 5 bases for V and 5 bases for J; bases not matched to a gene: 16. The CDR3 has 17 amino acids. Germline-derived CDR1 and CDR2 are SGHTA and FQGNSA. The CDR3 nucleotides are TGTGCCAGCAGCCCGCCCGCTTCGGCGGGAGCGATAGATACGCAGTATTTT. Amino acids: CASSPPASAGAIDTQYF. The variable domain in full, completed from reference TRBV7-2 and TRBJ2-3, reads GAGVSQSPSNKVTEKGKDVELRCDPISGHTALYWYRQSLGQGLEFLIYFQGNSAPDKSGLPSDRFSAERTGGSVSTLTIQRTQQEDSAVYLCASSPPASAGAIDTQYFGPGTRLTVL.

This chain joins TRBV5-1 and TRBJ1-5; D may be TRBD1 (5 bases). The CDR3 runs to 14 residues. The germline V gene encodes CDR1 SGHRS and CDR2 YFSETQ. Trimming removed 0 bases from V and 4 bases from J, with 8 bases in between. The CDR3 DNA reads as TGCGCCAGCAGCTTGGAGGGGCGAAATCAGCCCCAGCATTTT. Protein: CASSLEGRNQPQHF.

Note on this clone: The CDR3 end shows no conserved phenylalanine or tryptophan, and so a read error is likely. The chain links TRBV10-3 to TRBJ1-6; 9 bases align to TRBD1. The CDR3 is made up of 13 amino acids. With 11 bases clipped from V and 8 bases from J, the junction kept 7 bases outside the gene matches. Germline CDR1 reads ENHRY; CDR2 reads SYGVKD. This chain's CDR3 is CAARDRAYSPLHL. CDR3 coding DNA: TGTGCCGCCCGGGACAGGGCCTATTCACCCCTCCACCTT.

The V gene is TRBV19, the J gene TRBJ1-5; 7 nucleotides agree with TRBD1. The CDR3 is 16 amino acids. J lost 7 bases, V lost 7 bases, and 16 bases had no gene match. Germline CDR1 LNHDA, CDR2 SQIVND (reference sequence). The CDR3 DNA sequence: TGTGCCAGTACCTCCGACTCGGCAGGGGGTGGCCAGCCCCAGCATTTT. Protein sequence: CASTSDSAGGGQPQHF.

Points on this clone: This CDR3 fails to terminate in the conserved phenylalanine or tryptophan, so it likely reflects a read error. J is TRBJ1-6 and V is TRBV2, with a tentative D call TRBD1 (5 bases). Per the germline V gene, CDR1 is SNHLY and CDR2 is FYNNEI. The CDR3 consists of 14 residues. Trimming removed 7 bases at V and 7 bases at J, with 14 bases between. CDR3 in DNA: TGTGCCAGCACCACAGGAATCCTAAATTCACCCCTCCACCTT. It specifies CASTTGILNSPLHL.

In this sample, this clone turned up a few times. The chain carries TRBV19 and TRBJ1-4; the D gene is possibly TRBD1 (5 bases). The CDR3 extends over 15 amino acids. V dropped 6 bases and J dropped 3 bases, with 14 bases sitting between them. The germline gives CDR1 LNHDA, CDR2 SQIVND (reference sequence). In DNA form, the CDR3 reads TGTGCCAGTAGATTTGCAGGGAACTCTAATGAAAAACTGTTTTTT. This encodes CASRFAGNSNEKLFF.

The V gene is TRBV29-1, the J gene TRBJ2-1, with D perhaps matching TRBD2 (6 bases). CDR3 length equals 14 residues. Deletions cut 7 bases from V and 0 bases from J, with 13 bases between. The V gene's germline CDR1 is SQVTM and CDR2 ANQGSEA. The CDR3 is CSAGGSGSYNEQFF. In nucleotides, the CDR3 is TGCAGCGCCGGGGGTAGCGGCTCCTACAATGAGCAGTTCTTC.

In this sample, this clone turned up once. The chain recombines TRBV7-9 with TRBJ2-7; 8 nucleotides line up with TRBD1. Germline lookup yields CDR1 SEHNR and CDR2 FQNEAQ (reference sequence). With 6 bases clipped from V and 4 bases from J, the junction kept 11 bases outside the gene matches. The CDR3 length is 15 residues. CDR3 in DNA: TGTGCCAGCAGACCCCCCGGCAGGGGGCGATACGAGCAGTACTTC. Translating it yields CASRPPGRGRYEQYF.

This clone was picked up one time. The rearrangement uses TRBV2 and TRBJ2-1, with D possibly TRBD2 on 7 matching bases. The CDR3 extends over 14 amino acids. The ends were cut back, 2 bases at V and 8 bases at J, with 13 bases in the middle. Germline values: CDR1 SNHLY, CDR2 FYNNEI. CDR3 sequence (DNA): TGTGCCAGCAGTGAACCTGGGGGGGCGGATGAGCAGTTCTTC. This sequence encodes CASSEPGGADEQFF. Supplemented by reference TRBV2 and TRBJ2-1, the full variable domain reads EPEVTQTPSHQVTQMGQEVILRCVPISNHLYFYWYRQILGQKVEFLVSFYNNEISEKSEIFDDQFSVERPDGSNFTLKIRSTKLEDSAMYFCASSEPGGADEQFFGPGTRLTVL.

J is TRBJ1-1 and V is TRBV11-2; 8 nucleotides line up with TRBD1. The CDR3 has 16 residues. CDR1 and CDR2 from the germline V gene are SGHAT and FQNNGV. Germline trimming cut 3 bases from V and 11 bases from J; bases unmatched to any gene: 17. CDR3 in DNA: TGTGCCAGCAGCTTGGGCCTGGGGACAGGCCTACTGAATGCTTTCTTT. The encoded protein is CASSLGLGTGLLNAFF.

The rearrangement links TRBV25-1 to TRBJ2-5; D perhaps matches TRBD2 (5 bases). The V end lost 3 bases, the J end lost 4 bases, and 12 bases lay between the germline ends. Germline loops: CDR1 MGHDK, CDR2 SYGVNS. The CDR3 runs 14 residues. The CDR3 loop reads CASSEVLGGETQYF. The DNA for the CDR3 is TGTGCCAGCAGTGAGGTCCTAGGAGGAGAGACCCAGTACTTC.

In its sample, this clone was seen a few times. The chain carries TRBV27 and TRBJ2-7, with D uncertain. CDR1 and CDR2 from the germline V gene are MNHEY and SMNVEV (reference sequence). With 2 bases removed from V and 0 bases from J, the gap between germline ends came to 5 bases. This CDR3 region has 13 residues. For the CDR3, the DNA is TGTGCCAGCAGTTTACGTCGCTCCTACGAGCAGTACTTC. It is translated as CASSLRRSYEQYF.